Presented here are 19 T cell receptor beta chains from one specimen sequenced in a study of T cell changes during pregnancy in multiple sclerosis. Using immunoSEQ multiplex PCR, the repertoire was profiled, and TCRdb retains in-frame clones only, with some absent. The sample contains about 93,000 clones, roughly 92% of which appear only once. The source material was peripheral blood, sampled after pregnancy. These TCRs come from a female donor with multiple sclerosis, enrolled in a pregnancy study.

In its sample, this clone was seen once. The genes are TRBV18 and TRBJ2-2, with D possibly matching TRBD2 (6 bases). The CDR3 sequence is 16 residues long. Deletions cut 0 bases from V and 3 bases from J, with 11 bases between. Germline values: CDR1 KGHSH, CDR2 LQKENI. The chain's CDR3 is CASSPPSGGDTGELFF. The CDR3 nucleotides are TGTGCCAGCTCACCACCGTCTGGCGGGGACACCGGGGAGCTGTTTTTT.

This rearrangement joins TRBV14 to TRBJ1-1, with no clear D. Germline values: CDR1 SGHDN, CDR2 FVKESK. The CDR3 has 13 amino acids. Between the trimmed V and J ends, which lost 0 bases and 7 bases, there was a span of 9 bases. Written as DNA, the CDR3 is TGTGCCAGCAGCCAAGATTTCGGGATTGAAGCTTTCTTT. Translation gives CASSQDFGIEAFF.

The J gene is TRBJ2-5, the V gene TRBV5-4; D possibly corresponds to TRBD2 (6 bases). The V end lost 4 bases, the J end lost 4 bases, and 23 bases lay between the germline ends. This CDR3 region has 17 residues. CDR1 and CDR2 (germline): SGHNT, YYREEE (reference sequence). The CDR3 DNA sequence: TGTGCCAGCAGCGACGTTAAGGCAGGCGGAGGGGTAGAGACCCAGTACTTC. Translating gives CASSDVKAGGGVETQYF.

CDR3 in amino acids: CASTLMGGDYGYTF. The CDR3 DNA is TGTGCCAGCACCCTCATGGGGGGGGACTATGGCTACACCTTC. The V and J genes are TRBV7-2 and TRBJ1-2, with D possibly TRBD1 on 5 matching bases. The length of the CDR3 is 14 residues. Germline CDR1 SGHTA, CDR2 FQGNSA. The V end lost 7 bases, the J end lost 3 bases, and 15 bases lay between the germline ends.

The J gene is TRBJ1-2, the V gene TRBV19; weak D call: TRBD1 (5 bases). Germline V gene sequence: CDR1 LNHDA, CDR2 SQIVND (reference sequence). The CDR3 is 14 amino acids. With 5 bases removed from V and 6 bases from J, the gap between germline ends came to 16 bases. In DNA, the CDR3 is TGTGCCAGTAGTGTCTCCGGGGGTGTTAATGGCTACACCTTC. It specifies CASSVSGGVNGYTF. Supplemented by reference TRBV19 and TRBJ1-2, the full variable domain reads DGGITQSPKYLFRKEGQNVTLSCEQNLNHDAMYWYRQDPGQGLRLIYYSQIVNDFQKGDIAEGYSVSREKKESFPLTVTSAQKNPTAFYLCASSVSGGVNGYTFGSGTRLTVV.

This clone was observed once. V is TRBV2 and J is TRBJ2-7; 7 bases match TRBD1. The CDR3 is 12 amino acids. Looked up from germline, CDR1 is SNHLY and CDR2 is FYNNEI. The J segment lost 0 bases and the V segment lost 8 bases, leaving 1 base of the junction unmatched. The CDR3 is CASDRVSYEQYF. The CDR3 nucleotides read TGTGCCAGCGACAGGGTCTCCTACGAGCAGTACTTC.

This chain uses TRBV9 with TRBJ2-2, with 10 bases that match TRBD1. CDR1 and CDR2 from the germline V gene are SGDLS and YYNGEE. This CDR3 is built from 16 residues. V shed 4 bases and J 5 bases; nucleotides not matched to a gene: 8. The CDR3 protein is CASSQSGTGVTGELFF. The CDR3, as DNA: TGTGCCAGCAGCCAATCCGGGACAGGGGTTACCGGGGAGCTGTTTTTT.

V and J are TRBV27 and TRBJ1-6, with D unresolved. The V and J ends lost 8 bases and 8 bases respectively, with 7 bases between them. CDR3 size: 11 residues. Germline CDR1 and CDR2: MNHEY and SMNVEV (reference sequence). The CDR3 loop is CASRCDSPLHF. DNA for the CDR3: TGTGCCAGCCGGTGCGATTCACCCCTCCACTTT.

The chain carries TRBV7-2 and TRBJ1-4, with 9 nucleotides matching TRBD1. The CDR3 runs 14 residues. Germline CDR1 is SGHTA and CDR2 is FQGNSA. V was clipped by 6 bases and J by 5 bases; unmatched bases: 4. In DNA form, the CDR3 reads TGTGCCAGCAGTCCCGGGACAGGGAATGAAAAACTGTTTTTT. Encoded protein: CASSPGTGNEKLFF.

Here the CDR3 DNA reads TGTGCCAGCAGCTTCGGCAGGGGAATACGTCAGCCCCAGCATTTT. Residues: CASSFGRGIRQPQHF. The V call is TRBV13, the J call TRBJ1-5, with D tentatively TRBD1 (6 bases). Germline V lookup: CDR1 PRHDT, CDR2 FYEKMQ (reference sequence). The CDR3 is 15 amino acids. Trimming shortened V by 3 bases and J by 6 bases, and 15 bases separated the two germline ends.

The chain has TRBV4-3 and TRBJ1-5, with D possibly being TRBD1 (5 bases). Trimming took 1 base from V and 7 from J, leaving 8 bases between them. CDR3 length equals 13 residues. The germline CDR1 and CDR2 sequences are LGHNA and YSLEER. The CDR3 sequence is CASSQGRGQPQHF. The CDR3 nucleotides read TGCGCCAGCAGCCAAGGGAGGGGACAGCCCCAGCATTTT.

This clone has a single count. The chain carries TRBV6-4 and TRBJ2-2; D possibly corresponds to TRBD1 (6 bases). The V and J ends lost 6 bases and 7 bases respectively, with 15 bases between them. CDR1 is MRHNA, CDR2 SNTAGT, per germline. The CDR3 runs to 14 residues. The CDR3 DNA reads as TGTGCCAGCAGCAAACAGGGAACAAGCGGGGAGCTGTTTTTT. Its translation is CASSKQGTSGELFF.

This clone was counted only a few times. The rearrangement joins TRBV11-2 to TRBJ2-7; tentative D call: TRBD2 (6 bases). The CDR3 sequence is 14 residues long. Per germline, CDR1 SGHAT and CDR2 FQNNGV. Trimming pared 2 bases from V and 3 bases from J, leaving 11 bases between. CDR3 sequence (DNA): TGTGCCAGCAGCTTACGCGAGGACTACTACGAGCAGTACTTC. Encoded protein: CASSLREDYYEQYF.

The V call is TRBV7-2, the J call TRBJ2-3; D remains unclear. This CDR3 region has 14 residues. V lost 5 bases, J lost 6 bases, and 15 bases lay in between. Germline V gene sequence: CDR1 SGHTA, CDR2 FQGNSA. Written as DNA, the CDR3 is TGTGCCAGCAGCCGATCTGCGCCAAAGGATACGCAGTATTTT. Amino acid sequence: CASSRSAPKDTQYF.

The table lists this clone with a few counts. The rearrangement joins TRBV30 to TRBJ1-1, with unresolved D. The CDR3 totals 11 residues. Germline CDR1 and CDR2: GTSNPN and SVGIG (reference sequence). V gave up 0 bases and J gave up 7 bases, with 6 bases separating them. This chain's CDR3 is CAWSVYSEAFF. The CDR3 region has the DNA TGTGCCTGGAGTGTATATAGTGAAGCTTTCTTT.

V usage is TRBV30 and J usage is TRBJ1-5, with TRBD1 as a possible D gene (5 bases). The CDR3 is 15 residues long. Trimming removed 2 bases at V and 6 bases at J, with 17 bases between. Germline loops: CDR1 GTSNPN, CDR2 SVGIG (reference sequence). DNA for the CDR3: TGTGCCTGGAGTCCGACGGGGGGGGTGGGTCAGCCCCAGCATTTT. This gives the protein CAWSPTGGVGQPQHF.

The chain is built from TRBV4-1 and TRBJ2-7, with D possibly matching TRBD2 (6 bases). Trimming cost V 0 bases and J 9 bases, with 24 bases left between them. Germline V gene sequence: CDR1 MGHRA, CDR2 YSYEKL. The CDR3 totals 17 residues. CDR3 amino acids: CASSQDRTTRGAGRQYF. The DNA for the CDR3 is TGCGCCAGCAGCCAAGATCGCACCACCCGGGGTGCGGGGAGGCAGTACTTC.

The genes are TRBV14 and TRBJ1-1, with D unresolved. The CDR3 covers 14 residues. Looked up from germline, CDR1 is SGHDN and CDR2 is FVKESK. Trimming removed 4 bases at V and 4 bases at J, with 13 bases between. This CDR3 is CASSLGREGTEAFF. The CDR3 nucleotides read TGTGCCAGCAGCCTTGGACGGGAAGGCACTGAAGCTTTCTTT. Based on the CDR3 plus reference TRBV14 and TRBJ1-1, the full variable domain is EAGVTQFPSHSVIEKGQTVTLRCDPISGHDNLYWYRRVMGKEIKFLLHFVKESKQDESGMPNNRFLAERTGGTYSTLKVQPAELEDSGVYFCASSLGREGTEAFFGQGTRLTVV.

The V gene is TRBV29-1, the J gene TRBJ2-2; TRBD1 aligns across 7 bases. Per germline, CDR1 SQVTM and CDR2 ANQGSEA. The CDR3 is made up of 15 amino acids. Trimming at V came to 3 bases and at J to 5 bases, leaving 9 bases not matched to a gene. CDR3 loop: CSVEQTATGTGELFF. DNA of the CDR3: TGCAGCGTTGAGCAGACAGCGACAGGGACCGGGGAGCTGTTTTTT.